The TCR beta chain described here comes from a study of T cells expressing NK-cell markers. Study-wide background: Sequencing of TCR beta repertoires drew on sorted CD3+CD56+NKG2C+, CD3+CD56+NKG2C- and CD3+CD56-NKG2C+ T cells.

TCRdb processed the 5' RACE reads again and assigns one entry to each CDR3 protein, with no DNA. This table holds fewer than 400,000 distinct CDR3 sequences. This CDR3 contains 18 residues. CDR1 SGHNT and CDR2 YYREEE come from the germline V gene (reference sequence). The genes are TRBV5-4 and TRBJ2-1; TCRdb's D call of TRBD2 is untestable without DNA. The receptor comes from a woman aged 50 to 65 in good health. The sequenced material came from blood T cells: a sorted CD56 or NKG2C T cell subset, CD4+ or CD8+ T cells, or bulk PBMC T cells (not recorded which). The chain's CDR3 is CASRPGLAGGSSYNEQFF.